Below, 29 T cell receptor beta chains from the same sample are listed, as sequenced in a study of T cell repertoires in cytomegalovirus infection (dated by TCRdb to the late 2010s). The sequencing machine was an Illumina HiSeq 1500. The raw public data were reprocessed by TCRdb itself: fastp quality trimming at Q25, MiXCR clonotype calling, in-frame beta chains only. A single entry per CDR3 protein holds the most common genes and DNA from its merged rows. Present in this sample are 200,000 to 250,000 distinct CDR3 sequences, roughly an eighth of which were seen just once. The ten most abundant clones make up 1.5% to 2% of the sample. The specimen sequenced was PBMCs. These TCRs come from a human donor in good health (CMV status not recorded). Some clones in this sample may be carry-over from other donors' samples.

The table lists this clonotype with many counts. Written as DNA, the CDR3 is TGTGCCAGCAGCTTAGGACCGGGCTACACCTTC. Its translation: CASSLGPGYTF. V gene TRBV11-2 combines with J gene TRBJ1-2; D uncertain. The germline gives CDR1 SGHAT, CDR2 FQNNGV. The CDR3 has 11 residues. V was trimmed by 1 base and J by 8 bases, leaving 5 bases between them.

The V call is TRBV14, the J call TRBJ1-2; D ambiguous. Deletions cut 3 bases from V and 13 bases from J, with 18 bases between. Germline CDR1 reads SGHDN; CDR2 reads FVKESK. CDR3 length: 13 amino acids. The CDR3: CASSQSSNGARTF. The CDR3 DNA is TGTGCCAGCAGCCAGAGCTCTAACGGAGCGCGCACCTTC.

This clonotype was seen repeatedly, ten times or more. The chain links TRBV7-2 to TRBJ2-5, with TRBD2 identical over 10 bases. Trimming took 5 bases from V and 3 from J; bases not matched to a gene: 3. The CDR3 is made up of 14 amino acids. Germline-derived CDR1 and CDR2 are SGHTA and FQGNSA. The CDR3 DNA reads as TGTGCCAGCAGCATTACTAGCGGGGAAGAGACCCAGTACTTC. It specifies CASSITSGEETQYF.

The rearrangement links TRBV6-2 or TRBV6-3 to TRBJ2-7, with 9 nucleotides matching TRBD1. The CDR3 runs 14 residues. The J segment lost 2 bases and the V segment lost 6 bases, leaving 5 bases of the junction unmatched. Germline assignment: CDR1 MNHEY and CDR2 SVGEGT. CDR3 sequence reads: CASRIQGATYEQYF. The CDR3 DNA reads TGTGCCAGCAGGATACAGGGGGCGACCTACGAGCAGTACTTC.

This clonotype was recorded at least ten times. The rearrangement links TRBV5-4 to TRBJ1-1; TRBD1 agrees at 8 bases. The J segment lost 1 base and the V segment lost 2 bases, leaving 10 bases of the junction unmatched. The length of the CDR3 is 17 residues. Germline loops: CDR1 SGHNT, CDR2 YYREEE (reference sequence). The CDR3 DNA sequence: TGTGCCAGCAGCTTAAGCAAATCGGGGACAGGGAACACTGAAGCTTTCTTT. It encodes CASSLSKSGTGNTEAFF.

Written as DNA, the CDR3 is TGTGCCAGCAGCGTAGATGCGACCCGAGAGACCCAGTACTTC. Translating it yields CASSVDATRETQYF. The chain joins TRBV9 to TRBJ2-5; no reliable D call. Germline CDR1 reads SGDLS; CDR2 reads YYNGEE. V lost 0 bases to trimming and J lost 4 bases, with 10 bases between them. CDR3 length equals 14 residues.

This clonotype was seen repeatedly, ten times or more. The chain recombines TRBV14 with TRBJ2-1, with 7 bases lining up with TRBD2. After removal of 2 bases from V and 5 bases from J, the junction contained 6 bases not matched to a gene. The CDR3 extends over 15 amino acids. The germline CDR1 and CDR2 sequences are SGHDN and FVKESK. CDR3 sequence (DNA): TGTGCCAGCAGCCAATGGGGGGGGACGCACAATGAGCAGTTCTTC. This encodes CASSQWGGTHNEQFF.

This clonotype appeared many times. The chain combines TRBV7-2 with TRBJ2-3; the match to TRBD1 covers 7 bases. This CDR3 has 15 amino acids. Trimming took 1 base from V and 2 from J; bases not matched to a gene: 3. Germline CDR1 is SGHTA and CDR2 is FQGNSA. The CDR3: CASSLVGQFTDTQYF. CDR3 nucleotide sequence: TGTGCCAGCAGCTTAGTGGGACAGTTCACAGATACGCAGTATTTT.

This clonotype was detected ten times or more. V and J are TRBV7-8 and TRBJ2-1; no firm D call. Deletions cut 6 bases from V and 9 bases from J, with 9 bases between. Germline CDR1 and CDR2: SGHVS and FQNEAQ. The CDR3 is made up of 11 amino acids. Here the CDR3 reads CASRHVAEQFF. In nucleotides, the CDR3 is TGTGCCAGCAGACATGTCGCTGAGCAGTTCTTC.

This clonotype was recorded many times. In nucleotides, the CDR3 is TGTGCCAGCAGTTTAGGGGGCGGGGTCCGTTATGGCTACACCTTC. Residues: CASSLGGGVRYGYTF. The chain recombines TRBV28 with TRBJ1-2; a possible D gene is TRBD1 (6 bases). Trimming shortened V by 2 bases and J by 5 bases, and 15 bases separated the two germline ends. CDR3 size: 15 residues. The germline gives CDR1 MDHEN, CDR2 SYDVKM.

This clonotype was counted a few times. The V call is TRBV5-1, the J call TRBJ2-7; D not resolved. Germline V lookup: CDR1 SGHRS, CDR2 YFSETQ. The CDR3 is 15 amino acids. Trimming removed 0 bases from V and 3 bases from J, with 13 bases in between. The CDR3 DNA sequence: TGCGCCAGCAGCTTGGGGGGTGCGGTTGGCTACGAGCAGTACTTC. It yields the protein CASSLGGAVGYEQYF.

This clonotype was found many times. The chain is built from TRBV7-2 and TRBJ1-3; perhaps TRBD1 as D (6 bases). The CDR3 contains 17 residues. The ends were cut back, 1 base at V and 2 bases at J, with 15 bases in the middle. Germline V gives CDR1 SGHTA, CDR2 FQGNSA. The CDR3: CASSLGTAGEAGNTIYF. As DNA, the CDR3 is TGTGCCAGCAGCTTAGGGACGGCAGGGGAAGCTGGAAACACCATATATTTT.

In its sample, this clonotype was seen many times. The chain uses TRBV7-4 and TRBJ2-1; D call uncertain. The germline V and J ends were trimmed by 7 bases and 4 bases, with 14 bases remaining between them. This CDR3 is 14 amino acids long. CDR1 and CDR2 from the germline V gene are SGHVT and SQSDAQ. DNA for the CDR3: TGTGCCAGCACCCCCTGTACTGCTTACAATGAGCAGTTCTTC. Translating it yields CASTPCTAYNEQFF.

The chain has TRBV19 and TRBJ1-1, with 10 bases aligning to TRBD1. V gave up 4 bases and J gave up 6 bases; unmatched junction bases: 5. The germline gives CDR1 LNHDA, CDR2 SQIVND (reference sequence). The CDR3 runs to 14 residues. CDR3 region: CASSTGTGAPEAFF. The CDR3 region has the DNA TGTGCCAGTAGTACTGGGACAGGGGCCCCTGAAGCTTTCTTT.

This clonotype has at least ten counts. This chain uses TRBV7-2 with TRBJ2-1; TRBD2 might be the D (5 bases). Germline V lookup: CDR1 SGHTA, CDR2 FQGNSA. The ends were cut back, 0 bases at V and 6 bases at J, with 12 bases in the middle. The CDR3 runs 15 residues. The CDR3 region is CASSLAISVLNEQFF. The DNA of the CDR3 is TGTGCCAGCAGCTTAGCGATTAGCGTTCTCAATGAGCAGTTCTTC.

This clonotype was detected ten times or more. The J gene is TRBJ1-3, the V gene TRBV7-2, with 9 positions matching TRBD1. Germline assignment: CDR1 SGHTA and CDR2 FQGNSA. Trimming took 4 bases from V and 4 from J; bases not matched to a gene: 5. The CDR3 has 15 amino acids. CDR3 DNA sequence: TGTGCCAGCAGCTCAGACAGGGGGTTCGGAAACACCATATATTTT. As protein: CASSSDRGFGNTIYF.

For this clonotype: The CDR3 does not end in the conserved phenylalanine or tryptophan, so this is likely a read error. V usage is TRBV19 and J usage is TRBJ1-1; the D is unclear. The CDR3 spans 14 residues. Trimming stripped 8 bases from V and 1 base from J, with 14 bases between. Germline assignment: CDR1 LNHDA and CDR2 SQIVND (reference sequence). The CDR3 protein is CASGFPGPNTEAFI. As DNA, the CDR3 is TGTGCCAGTGGATTTCCGGGCCCGAACACTGAAGCTTTCATT.

This clonotype was recorded many times. V is TRBV7-2 and J is TRBJ1-2; 9 positions agree with TRBD1. The V gene end was trimmed by 5 bases and the J gene end by 4 bases; junction bases not matched to a gene: 8. The CDR3 is made up of 15 amino acids. Germline V gene lookup returns CDR1 SGHTA and CDR2 FQGNSA. CDR3 in DNA: TGTGCCAGCAGCCCATTGACAGGGGGTGTCTATGGCTACACCTTC. This encodes CASSPLTGGVYGYTF.

This clonotype was found many times. The chain is built from TRBV7-2 and TRBJ2-3; 10 nucleotides match TRBD2. Germline trimming cut 8 bases from V and 2 bases from J; bases unmatched to any gene: 10. The CDR3 contains 16 residues. CDR1 and CDR2 from the germline V gene are SGHTA and FQGNSA. The DNA of the CDR3 is TGTGCCAGCTTAGGGGGTAGCGGGGGGCCCACAGATACGCAGTATTTT. Translated, it gives CASLGGSGGPTDTQYF.

The DNA for the CDR3 is TGTGCCAGCTCACCTACTCAGGGGGGCACTGAAGCTTTCTTT. As protein: CASSPTQGGTEAFF. V is TRBV18 and J is TRBJ1-1; TRBD1 matches at 7 bases. Trimming took 3 bases from V and 4 from J; bases not matched to a gene: 5. Looked up from germline, CDR1 is KGHSH and CDR2 is LQKENI. The length of the CDR3 is 14 residues.

This clonotype has a count of ten or more. The chain is built from TRBV7-2 and TRBJ2-5; no firm D call. This CDR3 region has 14 residues. Germline loops: CDR1 SGHTA, CDR2 FQGNSA. V dropped 0 bases and J dropped 0 bases, with 5 bases sitting between them. The CDR3 is CASSLAVYQETQYF. The CDR3 nucleotides read TGTGCCAGCAGCTTAGCAGTGTACCAAGAGACCCAGTACTTC.

This clonotype was detected many times. The rearrangement joins TRBV7-2 to TRBJ1-6; no clear D. Per germline, CDR1 SGHTA and CDR2 FQGNSA. Trimming took off 5 bases at V and 4 bases at J, with 18 bases between the two ends. This CDR3 has 17 residues. The CDR3 loop reads CASSPSMGGTYNSPLHF. The CDR3 bases are TGTGCCAGCAGCCCATCCATGGGAGGAACTTATAATTCACCCCTCCACTTT.

The chain is built from TRBV6-5 and TRBJ2-3; D remains ambiguous. In germline, CDR1 is MNHEY, CDR2 SVGAGI. The V end lost 6 bases, the J end lost 4 bases, and 17 bases lay between the germline ends. This CDR3 has 15 amino acids. The CDR3 sequence: CASRTTWAAADTQYF. As DNA, the CDR3 is TGTGCCAGCAGAACTACATGGGCAGCTGCAGATACGCAGTATTTT.

This clonotype has at least ten counts. The CDR3 reads CASSFISVDNEQFF. The CDR3 coding sequence is TGTGCCAGCAGCTTTATTAGCGTAGACAATGAGCAGTTCTTC. V is TRBV7-2 and J is TRBJ2-1, with D perhaps TRBD2 (5 bases). The germline V gene encodes CDR1 SGHTA and CDR2 FQGNSA. The germline V and J ends were trimmed by 3 bases and 5 bases, with 11 bases remaining between them. The CDR3 is 14 residues long.

This clonotype was counted a few times. This sequence joins TRBV20-1 and TRBJ2-5, with D possibly called TRBD1 or TRBD2 (5 bases each). CDR1 is DFQATT, CDR2 SNEGSKA, per germline (reference sequence). The V and J ends lost 6 bases and 0 bases respectively, with 8 bases between them. The CDR3 runs 12 residues. CDR3 amino acids: CSAVGHQETQYF. For the CDR3, the DNA is TGCAGTGCGGTGGGACACCAAGAGACCCAGTACTTC.

V is TRBV7-2 and J is TRBJ2-1; 8 bases align to TRBD2. In germline, CDR1 is SGHTA, CDR2 FQGNSA. Trimming at V came to 6 bases and at J to 1 base, leaving 8 bases not matched to a gene. CDR3 length equals 16 residues. CDR3 sequence: CASRPRAGESYNEQFF. CDR3 sequence (DNA): TGTGCCAGCAGGCCACGAGCGGGAGAATCCTACAATGAGCAGTTCTTC.

V and J are TRBV6-2 or TRBV6-3 and TRBJ1-5; no clear D gene. This CDR3 is 14 amino acids long. Germline loops: CDR1 MNHEY, CDR2 SVGEGT. The V end lost 3 bases, the J end lost 0 bases, and 6 bases lay between the germline ends. Here the CDR3 DNA reads TGTGCCAGCAGTTATCCAGATAGCAATCAGCCCCAGCATTTT. Translating it yields CASSYPDSNQPQHF.

This clonotype has ten or more counts. The chain links TRBV7-2 to TRBJ2-5, with TRBD1 identical over 7 bases. Germline CDR1 is SGHTA and CDR2 is FQGNSA. The CDR3 covers 16 residues. Trimming removed 1 base from V and 5 bases from J; junction bases left unmatched: 10. The DNA for the CDR3 is TGTGCCAGCAGCTTAGGGGCCACAGGGGCCGGGGAGACCCAGTACTTC. This translates into CASSLGATGAGETQYF.

The chain recombines TRBV5-5 with TRBJ2-3; 7 nucleotides agree with TRBD1. Germline CDR1 SGHKS, CDR2 YYEKEE (reference sequence). This CDR3 is built from 15 residues. Germline trimming cut 6 bases from V and 9 bases from J; bases unmatched to any gene: 16. The CDR3 loop reads CASTPPGTVLETQYF. The CDR3 DNA reads TGTGCCAGCACCCCCCCGGGGACAGTTCTTGAGACGCAGTATTTT.